These 9 T cell receptor beta chains came from one sample sequenced in a study of regulatory T cells in long-lasting Graves disease. Specified time point: persistent/refractory GD, antithyroid drugs over 5 years with positive TRAb. The TCR library was made from RNA extracted from PBMCs. Building of the TCR beta libraries involved iRepertoire HTBI primers and Arm-PCR of CDR3 regions. MiXCR, run by TCRdb on the multiplex PCR reads, gives a single entry per CDR3 protein. The sample lists about 660,000 distinct CDR3 sequences; 25% to 35% were seen once. The specimen comprised peripheral blood mononuclear cells (PBMCs), sampled when the disease was refractory, from a patient treated with antithyroid drugs. All receptors come from a female donor with Graves disease.

The V gene is TRBV3-1, the J gene TRBJ1-1; weak D call: TRBD1 (5 bases). Germline loops: CDR1 LGHDT, CDR2 YNNKEL (reference sequence). The CDR3 is 13 amino acids. The V end lost 4 bases, the J end lost 6 bases, and 12 bases lay between the germline ends. The CDR3 loop is CASSRGPGSEAFF. CDR3 DNA: TGTGCCAGCAGCCGGGGACCGGGGTCTGAAGCTTTCTTT.

This clonotype has ten or more counts. The chain employs TRBV6-5 and TRBJ1-2; a weak D match, TRBD1 (6 bases). CDR3 length: 14 residues. CDR1 MNHEY and CDR2 SVGAGI come from the germline V gene. Trimming removed 4 bases from V and 4 bases from J, with 13 bases in between. CDR3 protein: CASSSRRTAYGYTF. In DNA form, the CDR3 reads TGTGCCAGCAGTTCTCGGAGGACAGCCTATGGCTACACCTTC.

J is TRBJ2-2 and V is TRBV11-3; weak D call: TRBD1 (6 bases). V shed 0 bases and J shed 6 bases, with 11 bases lying between them. The CDR3 runs 15 residues. Germline V gene data show CDR1 as SGHNT and CDR2 as YENEEA. As DNA, the CDR3 is TGTGCCAGCAGCTTAGATCGGACAGTTCCCGGGGAGCTGTTTTTT. This translates into CASSLDRTVPGELFF.

This clonotype was detected only a few times. This chain connects TRBV5-1 to TRBJ1-4; 7 positions agree with TRBD1. The CDR3 has 15 residues. CDR1 and CDR2 from the germline V gene are SGHRS and YFSETQ. J lost 5 bases, V lost 6 bases, and 10 bases had no gene match. CDR3 DNA sequence: TGCGCCAGCACCCCTAACAGGGGCCAGAATGAAAAACTGTTTTTT. Translation gives CASTPNRGQNEKLFF.

The chain links TRBV12-3 or TRBV12-4 to TRBJ1-2; D is uncertain. The CDR3 consists of 14 residues. Trimming pared 3 bases from V and 7 bases from J, leaving 15 bases between. As DNA, the CDR3 is TGTGCCAGCAGTTTGCGGGGAAGGGCCCTTGGCTACACCTTC. Protein sequence: CASSLRGRALGYTF.

The chain recombines TRBV4-2 with TRBJ1-5; D gene unclear. The ends were cut back, 0 bases at V and 4 bases at J, with 7 bases in the middle. In germline, CDR1 is LGHNA, CDR2 YNFKEQ. This CDR3 spans 14 amino acids. The CDR3 coding sequence is TGTGCCAGCAGCCAAGATGCAGCAAATCAGCCCCAGCATTTT. Translating gives CASSQDAANQPQHF.

This clonotype has only a few counts. The chain recombines TRBV27 with TRBJ1-1; D unclear. This CDR3 spans 15 amino acids. Germline V gene lookup returns CDR1 MNHEY and CDR2 SMNVEV (reference sequence). Between the trimmed V and J ends, which lost 0 bases and 0 bases, there was a span of 8 bases. The CDR3 is CASSLSLSMNTEAFF. Here the CDR3 DNA reads TGTGCCAGCAGTTTATCGCTCAGCATGAACACTGAAGCTTTCTTT.

This clonotype was counted only a few times. CDR3 in amino acids: CASTSFRGGDEQFF. The DNA of the CDR3 is TGTGCCAGCACCTCATTCAGGGGGGGCGATGAGCAGTTCTTC. This sequence joins TRBV11-1 and TRBJ2-1; D is perhaps TRBD1 or TRBD2 (7 bases each). CDR3 length: 14 residues. The germline V gene has CDR1 SGHAT and CDR2 FQDESV (reference sequence). V was trimmed by 7 bases and J by 8 bases, leaving 18 bases between them.

As DNA, the CDR3 is TGTGCCAGCAGTGAAGCCCAACAAGGAAACACTGAAGCTTTCTTT. This gives the protein CASSEAQQGNTEAFF. This chain uses TRBV6-2 or TRBV6-3 with TRBJ1-1; D is unclear. Germline V gene sequence: CDR1 MNHEY, CDR2 SVGEGT. This CDR3 is built from 15 residues. V was clipped by 5 bases and J by 2 bases, with 15 bases between them.